This entry concerns a single TCR beta chain. What it binds is not known. PCR employed 60 Vbeta and 13 Jbeta primers. TCRdb keeps only in-frame clones here, not all; method: immunoSEQ multiplex PCR. Altogether around 100,000 clones are present, just under 70% being singletons, with the ten largest covering approximately 9.4%. Between the trimmed V and J ends, which lost 0 bases and 5 bases, there was a span of 11 bases. CDR3 length: 15 residues. Germline lookup yields CDR1 SGHRS and CDR2 YFSETQ. The sample is drawn from a study of cytomegalovirus exposure and HLA in healthy donors. Looking at the study overall: Most donors, approximately 82% of around 400 genotyped, fell in the Caucasian-associated ancestry cluster.

Study results and limitations: Segments of the TCR beta V type were, in most cases, productive about 87% or about 30% of the time in an earlier analysis.

The sequenced sample consisted of PBMCs. The V call is TRBV5-1, the J call TRBJ1-4; D possibly corresponds to TRBD1 (6 bases). The sequence was obtained from a man under 40 in good health and CMV-seropositive. The CDR3 DNA reads as TGCGCCAGCAGCTTGGAGACAGGATGGAATGAAAAACTGTTTTTT. Encoded protein: CASSLETGWNEKLFF.